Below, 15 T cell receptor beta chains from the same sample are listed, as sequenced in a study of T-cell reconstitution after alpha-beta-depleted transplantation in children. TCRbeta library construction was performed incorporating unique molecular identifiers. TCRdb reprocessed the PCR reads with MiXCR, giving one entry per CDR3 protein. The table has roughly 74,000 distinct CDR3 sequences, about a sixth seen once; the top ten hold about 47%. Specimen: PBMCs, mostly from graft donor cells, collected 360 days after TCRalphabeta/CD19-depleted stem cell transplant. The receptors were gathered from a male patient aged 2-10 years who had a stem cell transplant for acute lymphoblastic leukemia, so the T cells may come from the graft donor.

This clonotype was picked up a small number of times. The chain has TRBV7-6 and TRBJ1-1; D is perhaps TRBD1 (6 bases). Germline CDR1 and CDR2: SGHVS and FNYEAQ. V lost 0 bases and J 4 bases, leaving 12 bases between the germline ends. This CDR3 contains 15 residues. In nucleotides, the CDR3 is TGTGCCAGCAGCTTAGCGTGGAAAGGGGGCACTGAAGCTTTCTTT. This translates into CASSLAWKGGTEAFF. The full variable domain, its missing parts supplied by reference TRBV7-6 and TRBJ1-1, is GAGVSQSPRYKVTKRGQDVALRCDPISGHVSLYWYRQALGQGPEFLTYFNYEAQQDKSGLPNDRFSAERPEGSISTLTIQRTEQRDSAMYRCASSLAWKGGTEAFFGQGTRLTVV.

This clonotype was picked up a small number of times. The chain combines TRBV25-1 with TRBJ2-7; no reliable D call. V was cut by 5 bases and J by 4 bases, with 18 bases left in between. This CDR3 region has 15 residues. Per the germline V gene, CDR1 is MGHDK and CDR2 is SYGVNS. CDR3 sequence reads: CASSHASTPFYEQYF. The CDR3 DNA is TGTGCCAGCAGTCACGCAAGTACTCCCTTTTACGAGCAGTACTTC.

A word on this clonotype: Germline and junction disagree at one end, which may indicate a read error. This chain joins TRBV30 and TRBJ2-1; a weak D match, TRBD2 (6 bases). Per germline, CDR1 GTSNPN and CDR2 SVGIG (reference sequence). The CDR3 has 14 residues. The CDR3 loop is CAWSKRAKVNEQIF. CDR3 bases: TGTGCCTGGAGTAAGCGGGCGAAGGTGAATGAGCAGATCTTC.

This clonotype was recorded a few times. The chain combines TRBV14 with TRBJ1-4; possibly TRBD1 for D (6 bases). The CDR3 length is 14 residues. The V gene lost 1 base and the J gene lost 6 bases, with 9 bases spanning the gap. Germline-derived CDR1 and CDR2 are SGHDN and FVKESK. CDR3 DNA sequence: TGTGCCAGCAGCCAAGCCGGGACACATGAAAAACTGTTTTTT. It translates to CASSQAGTHEKLFF.

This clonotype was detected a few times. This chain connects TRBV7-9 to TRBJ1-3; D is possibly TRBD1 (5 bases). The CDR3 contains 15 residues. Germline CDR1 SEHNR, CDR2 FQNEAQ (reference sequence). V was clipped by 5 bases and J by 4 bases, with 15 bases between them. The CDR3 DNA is TGTGCCAGCAGCCGGAGGGGTGGCGTAGGAAACACCATATATTTT. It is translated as CASSRRGGVGNTIYF.

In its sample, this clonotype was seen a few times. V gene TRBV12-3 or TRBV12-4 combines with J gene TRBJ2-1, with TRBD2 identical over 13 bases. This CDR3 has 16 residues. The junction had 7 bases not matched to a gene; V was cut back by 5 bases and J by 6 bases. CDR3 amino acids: CASSPRTSGSINEQFF. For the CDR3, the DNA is TGTGCCAGCAGTCCCCGGACTAGCGGGAGTATCAATGAGCAGTTCTTC.

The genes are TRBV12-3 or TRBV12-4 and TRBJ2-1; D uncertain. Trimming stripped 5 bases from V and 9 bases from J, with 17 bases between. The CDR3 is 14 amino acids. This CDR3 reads CASSHHGPDREQFF. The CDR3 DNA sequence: TGTGCCAGCAGTCACCACGGCCCCGATCGTGAGCAGTTCTTC.

This chain's CDR3 is CASSWDRGRETQYF. CDR3 nucleotide sequence: TGTGCCAGCAGCTGGGACAGGGGTCGGGAGACCCAGTACTTC. The chain has TRBV5-4 and TRBJ2-5, with 10 bases lining up with TRBD1. The junction had 4 bases not matched to a gene; V was cut back by 3 bases and J by 5 bases. Per the germline V gene, CDR1 is SGHNT and CDR2 is YYREEE (reference sequence). The CDR3 spans 14 residues.

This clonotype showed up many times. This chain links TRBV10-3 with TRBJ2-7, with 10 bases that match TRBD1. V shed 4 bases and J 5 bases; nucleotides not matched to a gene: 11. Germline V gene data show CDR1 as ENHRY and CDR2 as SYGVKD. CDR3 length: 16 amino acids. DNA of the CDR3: TGTGCCATCAGTGCACTTTCGACAGGGGGCGGTAACGAGCAGTACTTC. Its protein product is CAISALSTGGGNEQYF.

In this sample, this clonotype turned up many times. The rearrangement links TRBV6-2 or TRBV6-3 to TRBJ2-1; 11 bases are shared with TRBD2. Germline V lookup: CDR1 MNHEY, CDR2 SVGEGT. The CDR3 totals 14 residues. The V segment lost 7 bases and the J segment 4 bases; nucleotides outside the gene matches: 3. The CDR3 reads CASKGTSGYNEQFF. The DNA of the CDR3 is TGTGCCAGCAAAGGGACTAGCGGATACAATGAGCAGTTCTTC.

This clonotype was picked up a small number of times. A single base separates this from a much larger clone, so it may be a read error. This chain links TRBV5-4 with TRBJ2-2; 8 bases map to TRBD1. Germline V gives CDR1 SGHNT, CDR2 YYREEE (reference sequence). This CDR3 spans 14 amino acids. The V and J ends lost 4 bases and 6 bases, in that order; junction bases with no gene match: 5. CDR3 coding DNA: TGTGCCAGCAGCCCAGGGGGCGCCGCCGGGGAGCTGTTTTTT. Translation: CASSPGGAAGELFF.

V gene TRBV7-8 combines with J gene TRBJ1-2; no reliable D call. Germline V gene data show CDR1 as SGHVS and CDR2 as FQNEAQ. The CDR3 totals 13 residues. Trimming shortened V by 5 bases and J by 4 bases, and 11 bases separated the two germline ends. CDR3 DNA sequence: TGTGCCAGCAGCCTCTACGGCAGCTATGGCTACACCTTC. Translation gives CASSLYGSYGYTF. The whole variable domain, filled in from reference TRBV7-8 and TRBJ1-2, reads GAGVSQSPRYKVAKRGQDVALRCDPISGHVSLFWYQQALGQGPEFLTYFQNEAQLDKSGLPSDRFFAERPEGSVSTLKIQRTQQEDSAVYLCASSLYGSYGYTFGSGTRLTVV.

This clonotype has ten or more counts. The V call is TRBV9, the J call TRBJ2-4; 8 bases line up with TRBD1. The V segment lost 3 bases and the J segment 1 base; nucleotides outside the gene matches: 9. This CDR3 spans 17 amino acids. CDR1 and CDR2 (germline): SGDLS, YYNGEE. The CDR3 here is CASSDGTGLIAKNIQYF. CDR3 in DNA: TGTGCCAGCAGCGATGGGACAGGCCTTATCGCCAAAAACATTCAGTACTTC.

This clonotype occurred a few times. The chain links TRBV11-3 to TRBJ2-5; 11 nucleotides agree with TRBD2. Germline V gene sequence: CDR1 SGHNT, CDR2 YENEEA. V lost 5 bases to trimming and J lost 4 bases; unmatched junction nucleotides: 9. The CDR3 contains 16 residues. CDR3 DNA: TGTGCCAGCAGCCCCCACCCCGGACTAGCGGGAGAGACCCAGTACTTC. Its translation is CASSPHPGLAGETQYF.

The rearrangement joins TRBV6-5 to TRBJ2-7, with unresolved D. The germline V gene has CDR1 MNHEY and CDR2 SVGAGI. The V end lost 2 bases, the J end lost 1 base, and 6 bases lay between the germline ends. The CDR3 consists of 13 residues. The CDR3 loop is CASSYARSYEQYF. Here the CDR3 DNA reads TGTGCCAGCAGTTACGCCCGGTCCTACGAGCAGTACTTC.